The entry below gives a single T cell receptor (beta chain) sequence along with its context. Its specificity is not known. The junction differs from germline at one of its ends, possibly a read error. The data derive from a study of PD-1 blockade in classical Hodgkin lymphoma. Sequencing was performed with immunoSEQ multiplex PCR; in TCRdb, only in-frame clones are kept and a portion is missing. The sample has almost 100,000 clones; roughly 92% are singletons. Brentuximab vedotin exposure varied, and every patient relapsed after autologous stem cell transplantation. Complete response, partial response or progressive disease constituted the best responses recorded. Notes on the study in general: With CD4+ cells, TCR diversity rose significantly by C4D1, but not with CD8+ cells. Those patients who began receiving nivolumab less than 1 year after ASCT had lower diversity, and they were excluded.

Germline CDR1 ENHRY, CDR2 SYGVKD. This CDR3 contains 13 residues. This clonotype was sampled from a human donor with classical Hodgkin lymphoma. The V and J genes are TRBV10-3 and TRBJ1-1; no clear D. The sequencing used peripheral blood mononuclear cells (PBMCs), collected at baseline. The CDR3 spells CAISVGGTQRASF. For the CDR3, the DNA is TGTGCCATCAGTGTAGGAGGCACCCAACGAGCTTCCTTT.